The T cell receptor beta chain described here comes from a study of T cell responses to AZD1222 COVID-19 vaccine. Sequencing was performed with immunoSEQ multiplex PCR; in TCRdb, only in-frame clones are kept and a portion is missing. Among under 150,000 clones, 80% to 90% were seen once, and the ten largest hold approximately 26%. Trimming took 3 bases from V and 2 from J, leaving 8 bases between them. This CDR3 comprises 14 residues. Germline values: CDR1 MNHEY, CDR2 SMNVEV (reference sequence). Study-wide points: Most donors were white British and more were female, and clonal diversity was possibly underestimated. Spike-specific TCR breadth rose after two AZD1222 doses, and depth rose as well.

About this clone itself: The antigen is unknown.

The TCR originated in an adult who received the AZD1222 COVID-19 vaccine. The source was peripheral blood, collected 28 days after the second AZD1222 dose. This sequence joins TRBV27 and TRBJ1-3; D not certain. The CDR3 region is CASSLYGAGNTIYF. CDR3 DNA sequence: TGTGCCAGCAGTTTGTATGGGGCTGGAAACACCATATATTTT.